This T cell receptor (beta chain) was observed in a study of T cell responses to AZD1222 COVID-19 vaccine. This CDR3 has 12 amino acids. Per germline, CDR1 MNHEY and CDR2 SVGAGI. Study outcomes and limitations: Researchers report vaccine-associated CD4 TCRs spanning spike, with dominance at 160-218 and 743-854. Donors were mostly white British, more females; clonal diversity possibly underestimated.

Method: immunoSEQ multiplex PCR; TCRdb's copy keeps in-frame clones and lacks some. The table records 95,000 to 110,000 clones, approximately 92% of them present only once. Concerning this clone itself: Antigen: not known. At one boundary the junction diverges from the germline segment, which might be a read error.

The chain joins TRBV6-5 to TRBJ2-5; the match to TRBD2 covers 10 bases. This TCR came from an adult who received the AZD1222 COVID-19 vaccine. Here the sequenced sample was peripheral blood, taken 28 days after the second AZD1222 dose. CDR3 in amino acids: CARSSGGGTQYF. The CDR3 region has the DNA TGTGCCCGCAGCAGCGGGGGGGGGACCCAGTACTTC.